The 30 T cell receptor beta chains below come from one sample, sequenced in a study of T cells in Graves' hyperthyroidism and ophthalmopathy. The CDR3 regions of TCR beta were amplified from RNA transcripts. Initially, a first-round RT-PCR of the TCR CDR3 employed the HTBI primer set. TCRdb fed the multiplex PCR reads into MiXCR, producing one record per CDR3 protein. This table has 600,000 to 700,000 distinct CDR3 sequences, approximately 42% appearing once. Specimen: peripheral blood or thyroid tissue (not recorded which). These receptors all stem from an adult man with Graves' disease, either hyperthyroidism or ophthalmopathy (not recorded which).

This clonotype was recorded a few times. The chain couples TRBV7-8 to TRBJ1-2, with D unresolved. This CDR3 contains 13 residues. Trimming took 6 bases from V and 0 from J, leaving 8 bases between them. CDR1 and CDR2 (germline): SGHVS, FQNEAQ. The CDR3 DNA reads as TGTGCCAGCAGGGAGACACCTAACTATGGCTACACCTTC. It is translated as CASRETPNYGYTF.

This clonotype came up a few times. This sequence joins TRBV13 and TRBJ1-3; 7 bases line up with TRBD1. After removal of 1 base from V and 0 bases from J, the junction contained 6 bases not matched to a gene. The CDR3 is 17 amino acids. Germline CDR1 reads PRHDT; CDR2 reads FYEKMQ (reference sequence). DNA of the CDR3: TGTGCCAGCAGCTTAGCCCTCTCAGGGGGCTCTGGAAACACCATATATTTT. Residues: CASSLALSGGSGNTIYF.

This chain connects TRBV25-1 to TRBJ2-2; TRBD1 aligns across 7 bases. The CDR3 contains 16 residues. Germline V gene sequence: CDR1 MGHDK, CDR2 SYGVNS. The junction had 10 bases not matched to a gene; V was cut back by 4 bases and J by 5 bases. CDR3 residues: CASSARDRVGTGELFF. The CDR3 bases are TGTGCCAGCAGTGCTAGAGACAGGGTGGGGACCGGGGAGCTGTTTTTT. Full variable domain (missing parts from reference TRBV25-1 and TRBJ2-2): EADIYQTPRYLVIGTGKKITLECSQTMGHDKMYWYQQDPGMELHLIHYSYGVNSTEKGDLSSESTVSRIRTEHFPLTLESARPSHTSQYLCASSARDRVGTGELFFGEGSRLTVL.

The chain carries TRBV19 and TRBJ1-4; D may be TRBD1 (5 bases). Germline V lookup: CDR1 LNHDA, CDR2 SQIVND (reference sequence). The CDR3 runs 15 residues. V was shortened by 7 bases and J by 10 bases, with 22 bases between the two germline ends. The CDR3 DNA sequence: TGTGCCAGTACCCTAGACGGGACTGCAGTGGGAAAACTGTTTTTT. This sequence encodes CASTLDGTAVGKLFF.

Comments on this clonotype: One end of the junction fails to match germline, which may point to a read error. The CDR3 loop is CATSSWDRGNEQFF. Here the CDR3 DNA reads TGTGCCACAAGCAGTTGGGACAGGGGGAATGAGCAGTTCTTC. The J gene is TRBJ2-5, the V gene TRBV15; 11 positions match TRBD1. The J call may be incorrect, as the DNA end agrees better with TRBJ2-1. Looked up from germline, CDR1 is LNHNV and CDR2 is YYDKDF (reference sequence). This CDR3 has 14 amino acids.

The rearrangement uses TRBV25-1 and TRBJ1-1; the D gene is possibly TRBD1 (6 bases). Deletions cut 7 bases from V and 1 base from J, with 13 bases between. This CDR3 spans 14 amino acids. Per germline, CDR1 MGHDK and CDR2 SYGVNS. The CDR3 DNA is TGTGCCAGCACATTCGCAGGGGCGAACACTGAAGCTTTCTTT. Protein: CASTFAGANTEAFF.

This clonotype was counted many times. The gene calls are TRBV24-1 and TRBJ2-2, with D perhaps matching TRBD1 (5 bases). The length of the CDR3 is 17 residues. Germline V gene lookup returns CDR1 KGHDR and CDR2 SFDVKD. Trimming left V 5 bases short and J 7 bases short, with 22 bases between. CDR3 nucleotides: TGTGCCACCAGTGGGGCCCTGACAGTCAGCAAGGACGGGGAGCTGTTTTTT. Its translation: CATSGALTVSKDGELFF.

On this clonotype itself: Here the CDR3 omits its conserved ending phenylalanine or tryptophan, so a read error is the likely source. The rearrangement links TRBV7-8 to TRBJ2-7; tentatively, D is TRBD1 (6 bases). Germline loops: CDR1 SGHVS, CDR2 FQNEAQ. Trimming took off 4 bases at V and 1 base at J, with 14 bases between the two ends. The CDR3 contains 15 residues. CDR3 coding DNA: TGTGCCAGCAGCTCAACAGGGTTTACGTCCTACGAGCAGTACTCC. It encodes CASSSTGFTSYEQYS.

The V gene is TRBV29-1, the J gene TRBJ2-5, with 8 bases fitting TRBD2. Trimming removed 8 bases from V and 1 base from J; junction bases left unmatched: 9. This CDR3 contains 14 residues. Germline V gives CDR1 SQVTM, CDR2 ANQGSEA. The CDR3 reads CSQEVAGGQETQYF. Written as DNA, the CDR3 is TGCAGCCAAGAGGTGGCGGGGGGCCAAGAGACCCAGTACTTC.

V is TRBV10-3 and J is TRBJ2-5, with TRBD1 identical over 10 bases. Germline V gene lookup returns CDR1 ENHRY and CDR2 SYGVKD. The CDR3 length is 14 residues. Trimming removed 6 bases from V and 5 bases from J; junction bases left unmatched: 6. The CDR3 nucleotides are TGTGCCATCAGGGGACAGGGGACTGGCGAGACCCAGTACTTC. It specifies CAIRGQGTGETQYF.

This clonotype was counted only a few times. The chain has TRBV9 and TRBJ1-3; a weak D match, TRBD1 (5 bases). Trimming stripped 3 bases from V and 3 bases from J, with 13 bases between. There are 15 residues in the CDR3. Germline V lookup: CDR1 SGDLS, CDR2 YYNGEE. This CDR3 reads CASSGAVTVGNTIYF. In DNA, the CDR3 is TGTGCCAGCAGCGGGGCCGTGACAGTTGGAAACACCATATATTTT.

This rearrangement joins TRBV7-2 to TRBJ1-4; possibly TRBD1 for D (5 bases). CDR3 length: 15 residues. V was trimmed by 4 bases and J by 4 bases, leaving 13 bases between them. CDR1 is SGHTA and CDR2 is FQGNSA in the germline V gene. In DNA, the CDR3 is TGTGCCAGCAGCTCCCTCGGCGGGGGTAATGAAAAACTGTTTTTT. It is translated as CASSSLGGGNEKLFF.

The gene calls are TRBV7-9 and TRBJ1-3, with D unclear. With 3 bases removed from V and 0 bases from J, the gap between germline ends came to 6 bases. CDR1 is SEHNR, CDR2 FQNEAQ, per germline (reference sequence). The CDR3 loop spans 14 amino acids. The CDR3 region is CASSFDISGNTIYF. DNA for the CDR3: TGTGCCAGCAGCTTCGATATCTCTGGAAACACCATATATTTT.

Written as DNA, the CDR3 is TGTGCCAGCAGCCAAGTTTTAAGGGACTATGGCTACACCTTC. Amino acids: CASSQVLRDYGYTF. The genes are TRBV7-2 and TRBJ1-2; D call uncertain. Trimming left V 5 bases short and J 3 bases short, with 13 bases between. Germline CDR1 is SGHTA and CDR2 is FQGNSA. The CDR3 consists of 14 residues.

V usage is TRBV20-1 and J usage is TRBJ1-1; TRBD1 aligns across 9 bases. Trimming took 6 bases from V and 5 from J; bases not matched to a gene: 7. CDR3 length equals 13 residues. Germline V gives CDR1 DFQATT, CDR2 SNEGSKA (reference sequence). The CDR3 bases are TGCAGTGCAAAGGGACAGGGTAGGACTGAAGCTTTCTTT. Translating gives CSAKGQGRTEAFF.

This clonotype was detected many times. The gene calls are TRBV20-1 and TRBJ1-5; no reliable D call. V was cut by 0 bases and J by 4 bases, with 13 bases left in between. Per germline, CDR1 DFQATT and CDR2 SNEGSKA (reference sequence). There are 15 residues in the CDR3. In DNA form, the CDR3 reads TGCAGTGCTAGAGATGCGGGAAATGCTAATCAGCCCCAGCATTTT. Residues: CSARDAGNANQPQHF.

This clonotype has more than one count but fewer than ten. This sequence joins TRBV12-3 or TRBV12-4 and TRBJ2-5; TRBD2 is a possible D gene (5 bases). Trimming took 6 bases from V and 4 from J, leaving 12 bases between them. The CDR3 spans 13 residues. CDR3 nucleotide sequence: TGTGCCAGCAGCCCGAGGGCTCCAGAGACCCAGTACTTC. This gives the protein CASSPRAPETQYF.

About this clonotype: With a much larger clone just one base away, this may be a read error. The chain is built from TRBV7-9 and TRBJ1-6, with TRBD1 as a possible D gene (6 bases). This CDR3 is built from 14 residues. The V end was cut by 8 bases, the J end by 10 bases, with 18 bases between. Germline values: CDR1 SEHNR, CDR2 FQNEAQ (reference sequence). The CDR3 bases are TGTGCCAGCGGCCAGGGACAATGGCAATCACCCCTCCACTTT. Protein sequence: CASGQGQWQSPLHF. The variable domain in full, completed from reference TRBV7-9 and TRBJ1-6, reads DTGVSQNPRHKITKRGQNVTFRCDPISEHNRLYWYRQTLGQGPEFLTYFQNEAQLEKSRLLSDRFSAERPKGSFSTLEIQRTEQGDSAMYLCASGQGQWQSPLHFGNGTRLTVT.

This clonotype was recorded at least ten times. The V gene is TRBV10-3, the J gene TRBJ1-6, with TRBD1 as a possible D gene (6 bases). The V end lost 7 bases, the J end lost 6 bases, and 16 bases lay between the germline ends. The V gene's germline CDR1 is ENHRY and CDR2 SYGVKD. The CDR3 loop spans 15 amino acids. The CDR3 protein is CAIKKELGANSPLHF. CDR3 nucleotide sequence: TGTGCCATCAAGAAGGAGCTGGGGGCTAATTCACCCCTCCACTTT.

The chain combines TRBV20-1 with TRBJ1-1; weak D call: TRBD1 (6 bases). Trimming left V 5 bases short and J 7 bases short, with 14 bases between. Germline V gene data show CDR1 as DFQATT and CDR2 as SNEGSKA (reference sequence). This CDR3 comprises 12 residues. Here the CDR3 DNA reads TGCAGTGCTCTTGTTTGGACAGATGAAGCTTTCTTT. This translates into CSALVWTDEAFF.

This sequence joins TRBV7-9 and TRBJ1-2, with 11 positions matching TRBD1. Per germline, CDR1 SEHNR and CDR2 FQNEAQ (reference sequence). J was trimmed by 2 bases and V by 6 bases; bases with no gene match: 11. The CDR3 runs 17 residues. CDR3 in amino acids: CASSPHGQGAFNYGYTF. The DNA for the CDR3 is TGTGCCAGCAGTCCCCATGGACAGGGGGCCTTCAACTATGGCTACACCTTC. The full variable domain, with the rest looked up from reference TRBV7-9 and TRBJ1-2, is DTGVSQNPRHKITKRGQNVTFRCDPISEHNRLYWYRQTLGQGPEFLTYFQNEAQLEKSRLLSDRFSAERPKGSFSTLEIQRTEQGDSAMYLCASSPHGQGAFNYGYTFGSGTRLTVV.

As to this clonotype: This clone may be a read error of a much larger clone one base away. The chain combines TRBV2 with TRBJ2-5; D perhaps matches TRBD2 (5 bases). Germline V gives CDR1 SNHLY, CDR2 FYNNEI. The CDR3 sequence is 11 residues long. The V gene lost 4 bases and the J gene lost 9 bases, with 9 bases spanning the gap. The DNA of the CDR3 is TGTGCCAGCAGTGCGGAGGAGGCCCAGTACTTC. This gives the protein CASSAEEAQYF.

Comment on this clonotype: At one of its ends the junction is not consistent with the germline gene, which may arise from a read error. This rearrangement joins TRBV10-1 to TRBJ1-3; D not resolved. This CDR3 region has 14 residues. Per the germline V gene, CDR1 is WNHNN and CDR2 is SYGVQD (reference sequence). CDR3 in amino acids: CGTSLGGSGNTIYF. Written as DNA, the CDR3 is TGTGGAACCTCGTTAGGAGGCTCTGGAAACACCATATATTTT.

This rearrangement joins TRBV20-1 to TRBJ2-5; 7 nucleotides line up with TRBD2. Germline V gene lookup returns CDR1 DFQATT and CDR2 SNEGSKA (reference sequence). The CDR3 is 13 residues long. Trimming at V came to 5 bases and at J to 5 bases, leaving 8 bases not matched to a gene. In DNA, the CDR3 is TGCAGTGCTTCCGCGGGAGTTCGGGAGACCCAGTACTTC. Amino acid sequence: CSASAGVRETQYF.

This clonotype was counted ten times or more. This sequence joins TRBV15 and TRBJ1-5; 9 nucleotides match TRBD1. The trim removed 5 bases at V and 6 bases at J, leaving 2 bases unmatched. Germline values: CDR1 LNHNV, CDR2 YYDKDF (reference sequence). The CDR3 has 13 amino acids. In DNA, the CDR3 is TGTGCCACCAGCGGGGACAGGGTTCAGCCCCAGCATTTT. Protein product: CATSGDRVQPQHF.

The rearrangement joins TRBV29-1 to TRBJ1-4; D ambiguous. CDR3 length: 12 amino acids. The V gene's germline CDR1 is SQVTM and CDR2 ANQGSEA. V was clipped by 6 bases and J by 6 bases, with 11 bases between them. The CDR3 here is CSVAGLHEKLFF. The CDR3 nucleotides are TGCAGCGTGGCCGGACTCCATGAAAAACTGTTTTTT.

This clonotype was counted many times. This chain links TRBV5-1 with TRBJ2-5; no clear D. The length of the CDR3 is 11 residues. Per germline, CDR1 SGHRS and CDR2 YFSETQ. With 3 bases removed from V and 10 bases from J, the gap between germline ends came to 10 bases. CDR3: CASSSSWNQYF. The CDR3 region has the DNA TGCGCCAGCAGCTCCTCGTGGAACCAGTACTTC.

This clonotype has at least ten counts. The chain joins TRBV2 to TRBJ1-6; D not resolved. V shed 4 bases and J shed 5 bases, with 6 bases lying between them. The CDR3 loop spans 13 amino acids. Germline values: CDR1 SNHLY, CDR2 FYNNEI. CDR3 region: CASSGQNNSPLHF. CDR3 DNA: TGTGCCAGCAGTGGTCAGAATAATTCACCCCTCCACTTT.

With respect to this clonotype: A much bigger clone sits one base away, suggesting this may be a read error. The CDR3 region has the DNA TGTGCCAGCAGTGAGTCTCCGACCACCCAAGAGACCCAGTACTTC. Translated: CASSESPTTQETQYF. The chain uses TRBV2 and TRBJ2-5, with D uncertain. Germline CDR1 reads SNHLY; CDR2 reads FYNNEI. The CDR3 contains 15 residues. V was shortened by 3 bases and J by 1 base, with 12 bases between the two germline ends.

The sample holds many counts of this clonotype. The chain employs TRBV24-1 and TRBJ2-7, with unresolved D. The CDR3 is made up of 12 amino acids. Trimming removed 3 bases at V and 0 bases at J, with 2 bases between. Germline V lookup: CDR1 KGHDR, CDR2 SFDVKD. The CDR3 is CATSDGSYEQYF. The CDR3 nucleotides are TGTGCCACCAGTGATGGCTCCTACGAGCAGTACTTC.